A selection of T cell receptor beta chains follows, all from one sample in a study of blood T cell repertoires in COVID-19. Assay used: immunoSEQ multiplex PCR; TCRdb lists only in-frame clones, some missing. The sample yields about 70,000 clones, roughly three quarters seen once. Sequenced: peripheral blood. The receptors originated from a man at least 80 years old with acute or convalescent COVID-19. Both conserved end residues are part of each CDR3. D genes are given only for firm matches. Clone size, where shown, is once, few, many, or a class for clones that have expanded.

cdr3_nt cdr3_aa d_call clone_size j_call v_call
TGTGCCACCAGTGACGCAGGTAGCGACTACGAGCAGTACTTC CATSDAGSDYEQYF - - TRBJ2-7 TRBV24-1
TGTGCCAGCAGTTCAGGGGGAACTGAAGCTTTCTTT CASSSGGTEAFF TRBD1 - TRBJ1-1 TRBV6-1
TGCGCCAGCAGCCAAGATCAGGCAGGGGGACTAGCGGGAGAGGGAGATACGCAGTATTTT CASSQDQAGGLAGEGDTQYF TRBD2 once TRBJ2-3 TRBV4-3
TGTGCCAGCAGCCCGACGGGGATAGCGGCTACCTACGAGCAGTACTTC CASSPTGIAATYEQYF - - TRBJ2-7 TRBV7-8
TGTGCCTGGACAAACCACCGGGACAGGGAAGGTAAACTGTTTTTT CAWTNHRDREGKLFF TRBD1 few TRBJ1-4 TRBV30
TGCGCCAGCAGCCAAGCTATTCCGGGACCCAGTCGGGGGGAGCAGTACTTC CASSQAIPGPSRGEQYF - - TRBJ2-7 TRBV4-3
TGCAGTGGCGGTGCTGGAAACACCATATATTTT CSGGAGNTIYF - - TRBJ1-3 TRBV20-1
TGTGCCAGCAGCCCTAGGAGCTCCTACGAGCAGTACTTC CASSPRSSYEQYF - - TRBJ2-7 TRBV9
TGCGCCAGCAGCCAAGATTGGATGGAGGGAGAGGGCGAGACCCAGTACTTC CASSQDWMEGEGETQYF - - TRBJ2-5 TRBV4-1
TGCGCCAGCAGCTTGGGGACAGGAGCTGGAGAGACCCAGTACTTC CASSLGTGAGETQYF TRBD1 - TRBJ2-5 TRBV5-1
TGTGCCAGCCGGGACAATACGGATACGCAGTATTTT CASRDNTDTQYF - - TRBJ2-3 TRBV2
TGTGCCAGCAGCTCGACAGGGAACGAGCAGTACTTC CASSSTGNEQYF TRBD1 - TRBJ2-7 TRBV7-9
TGTGCCAGCAGCCACACGAACTACGAGCAGTACTTC CASSHTNYEQYF - - TRBJ2-7 TRBV11-2
TGCGCCAGCAGCTTGGAATGGAGCTACACCGGGGAGCTGTTTTTT CASSLEWSYTGELFF - few TRBJ2-2 TRBV5-1
TGTGCCAGCAGCTTAGTAGGCAGGCTTAGGACTGAAGCTTTCTTT CASSLVGRLRTEAFF - - TRBJ1-1 TRBV7-2
TGTGCCAGCAGTTTAGGTCCAGGGGGCTACACCTTC CASSLGPGGYTF - few TRBJ1-2 TRBV12-3/TRBV12-4
TGTGCCAGCAGCGTAGCGGGAGGGAATGAGCAGTTCTTC CASSVAGGNEQFF TRBD2 many TRBJ2-1 TRBV9
TGTGCCAGCTCACCACCGGCAGTTGGAGGAATCACTGAAGCTTTCTTT CASSPPAVGGITEAFF - - TRBJ1-1 TRBV18
TGTGCCAGCAGTTACCGCTCAGGGGAGACCCAGTACTTC CASSYRSGETQYF - - TRBJ2-5 TRBV6-6
TGTGCCACTTTGGACCGACAGACGGGCAAAAACATTCAGTACTTC CATLDRQTGKNIQYF - - TRBJ2-4 TRBV15